The clone carrying this T cell receptor (beta chain) has just one count. This entry is derived from a study of cytomegalovirus exposure and HLA in healthy donors. Study in general: Among the roughly 400 genotyped donors, less than 85% were placed in the Caucasian-associated ancestry cluster.

Use of 60 Vbeta and 13 Jbeta primers characterized the PCR. Under the authors' procedure: As a later analysis found, there were around 86 million unique TCR beta chains, of which roughly 11 million were shared. Profiling relied on immunoSEQ multiplex PCR, and the TCRdb table lists in-frame clones only, not all of them. Clone size and the V and J calls come from that table; the DNA yielded D and trimming. The sample shows around 120,000 clones, about 80% of them seen only once. The CDR3 has 14 amino acids. Per the germline V gene, CDR1 is SNHLY and CDR2 is FYNNEI. The V gene end was trimmed by 6 bases and the J gene end by 5 bases; junction bases not matched to a gene: 7. There was no recording of CMV serostatus for this donor.

The TCR originated in a human donor in good health. The sample taken for sequencing was PBMCs. V and J are TRBV2 and TRBJ2-3; 8 nucleotides match TRBD2. This CDR3 reads CASSQRGPGDTQYF. The CDR3, as DNA: TGTGCCAGCAGCCAGCGGGGGCCGGGAGATACGCAGTATTTT.